The 9 T cell receptor beta chains reported below all come from one sample, sequenced in a study of breast tumors, draining lymph nodes, adjacent tissues. Using its own MiXCR run on the multiplex PCR reads, TCRdb lists one record per CDR3 protein. In the table there are about 180,000 distinct CDR3 sequences, 33% of which are singletons. Samples came from axillary lymph nodes draining the breast cancer. Sequences were obtained from axillary lymph node tissue. These receptors all stem from a female donor with breast cancer. Some clones in this sample may be carry-over from other donors' samples.

J is TRBJ1-1 and V is TRBV19, with D perhaps matching TRBD1 (6 bases). Germline lookup yields CDR1 LNHDA and CDR2 SQIVND (reference sequence). This CDR3 is built from 15 residues. Trimming cost V 4 bases and J 3 bases, with 15 bases left between them. Written as DNA, the CDR3 is TGTGCCAGTAGTACCACAGGGAAGAGAGACACTGAAGCTTTCTTT. This encodes CASSTTGKRDTEAFF.

This clonotype was detected many times. The chain uses TRBV12-3 or TRBV12-4 and TRBJ2-5; D is ambiguous. V lost 7 bases, J lost 5 bases, and 17 bases lay in between. CDR3 length equals 14 residues. CDR3 loop: CASTLNMGWETQYF. The CDR3, as DNA: TGTGCCAGCACCCTAAACATGGGATGGGAGACCCAGTACTTC.

This clonotype was seen many times. V usage is TRBV12-3 or TRBV12-4 and J usage is TRBJ2-7, with D possibly TRBD1 on 6 matching bases. With 4 bases removed from V and 4 bases from J, the gap between germline ends came to 20 bases. This CDR3 is built from 16 residues. The CDR3 DNA is TGTGCCAGCAGTTCCTACCCGGGGCAGGGGAAGTACGAGCAGTACTTC. The encoded protein is CASSSYPGQGKYEQYF.

Regarding this clonotype: This may stem from a read error, because a much larger clone lies one nucleotide away. The V call is TRBV5-4, the J call TRBJ2-4; D possibly corresponds to TRBD2 (7 bases). The germline gives CDR1 SGHNT, CDR2 YYREEE (reference sequence). The CDR3 sequence is 14 residues long. V was pared by 4 bases and J by 3 bases, with 11 bases between. CDR3 sequence: CASSRGAGKNIQYF. In nucleotides, the CDR3 is TGTGCCAGCAGCCGGGGGGCGGGCAAAAACATTCAGTACTTC.

The chain employs TRBV7-3 and TRBJ1-6; 8 bases fit TRBD1. The germline V gene has CDR1 SGHTA and CDR2 FQGTGA. After removal of 4 bases from V and 7 bases from J, the junction contained 6 bases not matched to a gene. This CDR3 region has 15 residues. CDR3 DNA: TGTGCCAGCAGCTCCCGGACAGGGACCAATTCACCCCTCCACTTT. This codes for CASSSRTGTNSPLHF.

The chain employs TRBV6-5 and TRBJ1-6; 7 nucleotides line up with TRBD1. There are 14 residues in the CDR3. V trimming: 6 bases; J trimming: 9 bases; junction bases outside the gene matches: 8. CDR1 is MNHEY, CDR2 SVGAGI, per germline. For the CDR3, the DNA is TGTGCCAGCAGAAAAAAACAGGGGATTTCACCCCTCCACTTT. It codes for CASRKKQGISPLHF.

This clonotype has only a few counts. A much more abundant neighbour one base away suggests this may be a read error. The CDR3 loop reads CASGSQRGVLETQHF. The CDR3 region has the DNA TGTGCTAGCGGCTCGCAACGAGGGGTATTGGAGACCCAGCACTTC. The V call is TRBV7-7, the J call TRBJ2-5; maybe TRBD2 (6 bases). The CDR3 covers 15 residues. Per germline, CDR1 SSHAT and CDR2 FNYEAQ (reference sequence). The entire variable domain, with the rest obtained from reference TRBV7-7 and TRBJ2-5, is as follows: GAGVSQSPRYKVTKRGQDVTLRCDPISSHATLYWYQQALGQGPEFLTYFNYEAQPDKSGLPSDRFSAERPEGSISTLTIQRTEQRDSAMYRCASGSQRGVLETQHFGPGTRLLVL.

A note on this clonotype: This may be a read error, as it is one base from a much larger clone. V and J are TRBV12-3 or TRBV12-4 and TRBJ2-7, with D perhaps being TRBD1 or TRBD2 (6 bases each). The CDR3 has 15 residues. The CDR3 reads CANRAGGGITYERYF. CDR3 in DNA: TGTGCCAACAGGGCCGGGGGAGGTATAACCTACGAGCGGTACTTC.

This clonotype has at least ten counts. The CDR3 spells CASSQDPRGWGTDTQYF. The CDR3 DNA reads TGCGCCAGCAGCCAAGATCCCCGGGGTTGGGGCACAGATACGCAGTATTTT. The genes are TRBV4-1 and TRBJ2-3; tentative D call: TRBD2 (5 bases). The CDR3 contains 17 residues. Germline V gene sequence: CDR1 MGHRA, CDR2 YSYEKL. V lost 0 bases and J lost 1, with 14 bases in between.